These 11 T cell receptor beta chains came from one sample sequenced in a study of cytomegalovirus exposure and HLA in healthy donors. Both 60 Vbeta primers and 13 Jbeta primers went into the PCR. TCRdb's copy holds only in-frame clones and misses some; the assay was immunoSEQ multiplex PCR. This listing includes 150,000 to 250,000 clones. Sequences were obtained from PBMCs. The receptors derive from a boy aged 5-17 years in good health and CMV-seronegative.

V and J are TRBV9 and TRBJ1-1; D unresolved. Germline CDR1 SGDLS, CDR2 YYNGEE. The V gene lost 0 bases and the J gene lost 6 bases, with 3 bases spanning the gap. This CDR3 comprises 11 residues. The CDR3 is CASSVVSEAFF. The DNA of the CDR3 is TGTGCCAGCAGCGTAGTCTCTGAAGCTTTCTTT.

The chain carries TRBV6-6 and TRBJ2-7, with D unresolved. Germline CDR1 reads MNHNY; CDR2 reads SVGAGI (reference sequence). The CDR3 is 16 residues long. The V gene lost 1 base and the J gene lost 5 bases, with 18 bases spanning the gap. The CDR3 loop is CASSYYITPESDEQYF. The CDR3 DNA follows: TGTGCCAGCAGTTACTATATTACGCCGGAGTCAGACGAGCAGTACTTC.

This chain connects TRBV30 to TRBJ2-5; 10 bases match TRBD1. V was pared by 0 bases and J by 4 bases, with 8 bases of the junction left unmatched. Germline V gene sequence: CDR1 GTSNPN, CDR2 SVGIG (reference sequence). The CDR3 is 16 amino acids. CDR3 sequence reads: CAWSVLGTGVRETQYF. The CDR3 DNA follows: TGTGCCTGGAGTGTACTTGGGACAGGGGTCCGAGAGACCCAGTACTTC.

Worth noting for this clone: The identical CDR3 is also encoded by other nucleotide sequences in the sample. The J gene is TRBJ1-2, the V gene TRBV19, with D maybe TRBD1 (6 bases). This CDR3 is 13 amino acids long. Trimming shortened V by 3 bases and J by 2 bases, and 7 bases separated the two germline ends. In germline, CDR1 is LNHDA, CDR2 SQIVND (reference sequence). Written as DNA, the CDR3 is TGTGCCAGTAGTATCGACAGGAACTATGGCTACACCTTC. This translates into CASSIDRNYGYTF.

This chain uses TRBV4-3 with TRBJ1-5; no reliable D call. Germline assignment: CDR1 LGHNA and CDR2 YSLEER. This CDR3 contains 14 residues. The germline V and J ends were trimmed by 1 base and 7 bases, with 11 bases remaining between them. The CDR3 DNA is TGCGCCAGCAGCCAAGTTGTAGCGGACCAGCCCCAGCATTTT. Amino acids: CASSQVVADQPQHF.

V and J are TRBV13 and TRBJ1-2; 8 nucleotides line up with TRBD1. The V and J ends lost 1 base and 6 bases, in that order; junction bases with no gene match: 1. This CDR3 is built from 13 residues. Germline loops: CDR1 PRHDT, CDR2 FYEKMQ (reference sequence). CDR3 DNA: TGTGCCAGCAGCTTAGTACAGGGGGATGGCTACACCTTC. Its translation is CASSLVQGDGYTF.

V gene TRBV19 combines with J gene TRBJ1-2; 7 bases align to TRBD1. This CDR3 is 13 amino acids long. The trim removed 6 bases at V and 4 bases at J, leaving 5 bases unmatched. Germline CDR1 LNHDA, CDR2 SQIVND (reference sequence). This CDR3 is CASRQGLVYGYTF. The CDR3 coding sequence is TGTGCCAGTAGACAGGGGCTCGTCTATGGCTACACCTTC.

This rearrangement joins TRBV11-2 to TRBJ1-1; 7 positions match TRBD1. In germline, CDR1 is SGHAT, CDR2 FQNNGV. V gave up 5 bases and J gave up 0 bases; unmatched junction bases: 9. The CDR3 is 16 residues long. CDR3 DNA: TGTGCCAGCAGCCCAAACAGGGGTGCGTTGAACACTGAAGCTTTCTTT. Encoded protein: CASSPNRGALNTEAFF.

The chain recombines TRBV6-5 with TRBJ1-1; D not certain. In germline, CDR1 is MNHEY, CDR2 SVGAGI. V was pared by 0 bases and J by 0 bases, with 11 bases between. The CDR3 extends over 16 amino acids. The CDR3 region has the DNA TGTGCCAGCAGTTACTCTGGCAGAATAATGAACACTGAAGCTTTCTTT. Amino acids: CASSYSGRIMNTEAFF.

The chain employs TRBV5-1 and TRBJ2-7, with TRBD1 identical over 7 bases. CDR1 is SGHRS and CDR2 is YFSETQ in the germline V gene. Germline trimming cut 4 bases from V and 0 bases from J; bases unmatched to any gene: 10. This CDR3 contains 16 residues. The CDR3 loop is CASSLRTGLSSYEQYF. CDR3 DNA sequence: TGCGCCAGCAGCCTAAGGACAGGCCTGAGCTCCTACGAGCAGTACTTC.

The gene calls are TRBV30 and TRBJ2-3; 7 nucleotides match TRBD2. The V gene's germline CDR1 is GTSNPN and CDR2 SVGIG (reference sequence). The CDR3 is 14 amino acids. In DNA, the CDR3 is TGTGCTTTGGTTGCTAGCGGTTCGGGAGATACGCAGTATTTT. It yields the protein CALVASGSGDTQYF.